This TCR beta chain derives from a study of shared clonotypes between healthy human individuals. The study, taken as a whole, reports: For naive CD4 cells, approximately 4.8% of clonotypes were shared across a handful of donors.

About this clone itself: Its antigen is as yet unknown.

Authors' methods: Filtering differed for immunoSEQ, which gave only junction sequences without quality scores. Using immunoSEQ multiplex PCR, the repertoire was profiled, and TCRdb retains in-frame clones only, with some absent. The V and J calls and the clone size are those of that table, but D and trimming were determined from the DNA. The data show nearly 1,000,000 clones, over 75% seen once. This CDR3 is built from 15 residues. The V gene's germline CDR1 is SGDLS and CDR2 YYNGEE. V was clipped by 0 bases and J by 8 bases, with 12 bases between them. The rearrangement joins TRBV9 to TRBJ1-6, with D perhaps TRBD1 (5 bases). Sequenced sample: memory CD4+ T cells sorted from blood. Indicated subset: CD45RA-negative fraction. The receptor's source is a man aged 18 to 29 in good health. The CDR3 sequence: CASSVGGPGDSPLHF. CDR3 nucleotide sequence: TGTGCCAGCAGCGTAGGGGGCCCCGGGGATTCACCCCTCCACTTT.